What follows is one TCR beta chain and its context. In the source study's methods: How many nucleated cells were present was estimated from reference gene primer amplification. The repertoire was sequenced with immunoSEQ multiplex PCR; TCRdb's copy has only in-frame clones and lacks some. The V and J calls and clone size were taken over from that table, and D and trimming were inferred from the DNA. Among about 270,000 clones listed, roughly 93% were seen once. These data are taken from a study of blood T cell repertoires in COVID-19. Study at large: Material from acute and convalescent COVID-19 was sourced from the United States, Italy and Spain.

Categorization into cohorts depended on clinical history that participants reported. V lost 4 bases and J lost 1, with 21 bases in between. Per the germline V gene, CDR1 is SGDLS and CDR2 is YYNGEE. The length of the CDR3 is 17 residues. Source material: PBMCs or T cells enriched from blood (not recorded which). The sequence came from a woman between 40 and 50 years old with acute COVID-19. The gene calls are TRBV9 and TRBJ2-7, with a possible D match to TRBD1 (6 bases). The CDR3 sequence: CASSQGQGVSPSYEQYF. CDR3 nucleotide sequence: TGTGCCAGCAGCCAGGGGCAGGGCGTGTCCCCATCCTACGAGCAGTACTTC.